This T cell receptor beta chain is from a study of T cells in women clearing cervical HPV infection. Study information: Controls gave blood once infection was undetectable; cases at lesion identification. With HLA typing for only a few women, HLA confounding remains possible. Broader study findings: Richness differences could reflect unmeasured T-cell content per sample. It is unknown whether associations predate infection; no effector/memory or HPV-specific sorting.

Generated by immunoSEQ multiplex PCR, the TCRdb table keeps only in-frame clones and is missing some. This sample's table reports 35,000 to 45,000 clones. Per germline, CDR1 SEHNR and CDR2 FQNEAQ (reference sequence). The CDR3 is made up of 13 amino acids. With V trimmed by 5 bases and J by 6 bases, 3 bases remained unmatched. As for this clone: The antigen remains undetermined. The CDR3 extends 3 residues past the end of the read, so its final part is completed from the germline J gene.

The sample consisted of blood buffy coat. This chain links TRBV7-9 with TRBJ2-2; 7 bases are a match to TRBD1. This clonotype was sampled from a woman aged 18 to 75 with a cervical HPV16 infection that either progressed to CIN3+ or cleared (not recorded which). CDR3: CASSRQGAGELFF. The CDR3 bases that were read are TGTGCCAGCAGCCGACAGGGCGCCGGGGAG.